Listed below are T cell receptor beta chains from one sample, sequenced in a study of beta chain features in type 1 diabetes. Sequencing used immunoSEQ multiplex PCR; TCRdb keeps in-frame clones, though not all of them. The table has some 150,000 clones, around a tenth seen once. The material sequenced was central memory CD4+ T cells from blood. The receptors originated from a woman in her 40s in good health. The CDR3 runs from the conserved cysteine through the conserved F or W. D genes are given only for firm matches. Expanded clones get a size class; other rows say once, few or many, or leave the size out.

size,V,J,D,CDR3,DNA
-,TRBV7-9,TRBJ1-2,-,CASSPRGGANYGYTF,TGTGCCAGCAGCCCCCGAGGGGGAGCTAACTATGGCTACACCTTC
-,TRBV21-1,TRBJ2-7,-,CASSKDPGGEQYF,TGTGCCAGCAGCAAAGACCCAGGGGGGGAGCAGTACTTC
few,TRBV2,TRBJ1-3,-,CASSEAGGDTIYF,TGTGCCAGCAGTGAAGCCGGGGGGGACACCATATATTTT
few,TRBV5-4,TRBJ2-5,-,CASSLDRVETQYF,TGTGCCAGCAGCTTGGACCGCGTAGAGACCCAGTACTTC
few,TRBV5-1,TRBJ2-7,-,CASSLEGAYEQYF,TGCGCCAGCAGCTTGGAAGGGGCCTACGAGCAGTACTTC
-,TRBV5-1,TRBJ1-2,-,CASSPRTDNYGYTF,TGCGCCAGCAGCCCGAGGACAGACAACTATGGCTACACCTTC
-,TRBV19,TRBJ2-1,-,CASNSGPLFYNEQFF,TGTGCCAGTAATTCAGGGCCTCTCTTTTACAATGAGCAGTTCTTC
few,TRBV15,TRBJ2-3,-,CATRSRGDTQYF,TGTGCCACCAGATCGAGAGGCGATACGCAGTATTTT
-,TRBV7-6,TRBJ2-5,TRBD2,CASSLRGEGTQYF,TGTGCCAGCAGCTTGCGGGGGGAAGGGACCCAGTACTTC
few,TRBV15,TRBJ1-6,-,CATSRETDYNSPLHF,TGTGCCACCAGCAGAGAGACAGATTATAATTCACCCCTCCACTTT
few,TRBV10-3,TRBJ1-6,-,CASSYSVGALAPLHF,TGTGCCAGCAGTTACTCGGTGGGGGCTTTGGCACCCCTCCACTTT
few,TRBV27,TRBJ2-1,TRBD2,CASTPLGTSGGHEQFF,TGTGCCAGCACTCCCCTGGGGACTAGCGGGGGCCATGAGCAGTTCTTC
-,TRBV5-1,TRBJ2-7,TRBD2,CASSLRLAGGSGYEQYF,TGCGCCAGCAGCTTGAGGCTAGCGGGGGGCTCCGGCTACGAGCAGTACTTC
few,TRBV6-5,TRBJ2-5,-,CASSYSGETQYF,TGTGCCAGCAGTTATTCGGGGGAGACCCAGTACTTC
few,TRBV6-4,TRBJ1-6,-,CASSDNGNSPLHF,TGTGCCAGCAGTGACAACGGGAATTCACCCCTCCACTTT
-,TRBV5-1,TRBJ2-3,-,CASSWGTSTDTQYF,TGCGCCAGCAGCTGGGGGACTAGCACAGATACGCAGTATTTT
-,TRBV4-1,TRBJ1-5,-,CASSQDPGICNQPQHF,TGCGCCAGCAGCCAAGATCCCGGGATCTGCAATCAGCCCCAGCATTTT
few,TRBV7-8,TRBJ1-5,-,CASSLAPAGNNQPQHF,TGTGCCAGCAGCTTAGCTCCGGCAGGGAACAATCAGCCCCAGCATTTT
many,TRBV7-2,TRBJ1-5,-,CASSLRVNQPQHF,TGTGCCAGCAGCTTGAGGGTGAATCAGCCCCAGCATTTT
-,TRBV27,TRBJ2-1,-,CASSPGVLNEQFF,TGTGCCAGCAGCCCCGGGGTCCTCAATGAGCAGTTCTTC
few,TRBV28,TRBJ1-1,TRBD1,CASSSGQGNTEAFF,TGTGCCAGCAGTTCGGGACAGGGGAACACTGAAGCTTTCTTT
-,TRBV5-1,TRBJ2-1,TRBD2,CASSPGTSGVRVQFF,TGCGCCAGCAGCCCTGGGACTAGCGGGGTTAGGGTGCAGTTCTTC
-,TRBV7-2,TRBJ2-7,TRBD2,CASSLAGGVTYEQYF,TGTGCCAGCAGCTTAGCCGGGGGGGTTACCTACGAGCAGTACTTC
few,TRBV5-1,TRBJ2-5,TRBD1,CASTISGTGQETQYF,TGCGCCAGCACCATATCCGGGACAGGCCAAGAGACCCAGTACTTC
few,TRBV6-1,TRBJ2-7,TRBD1,CASSEAGGEYEQYF,TGTGCCAGCAGTGAGGCAGGGGGCGAGTACGAGCAGTACTTC
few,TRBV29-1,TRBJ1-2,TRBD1,CSARRGPRRVLVVDGYTF,TGCAGCGCCCGCAGGGGGCCCCGACGCGTGTTGGTCGTGGATGGCTACACCTTC
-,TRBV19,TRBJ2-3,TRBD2,CASSIVGLAGTSTDTQYF,TGTGCCAGTAGTATAGTGGGACTAGCGGGGACTAGCACAGATACGCAGTATTTT
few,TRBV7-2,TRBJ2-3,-,CASSLAPLAGTDTQYF,TGTGCCAGCAGCTTAGCCCCCTTAGCTGGGACAGATACGCAGTATTTT
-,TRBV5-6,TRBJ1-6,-,CASSLPVSPLHF,TGTGCCAGCAGTCTCCCGGTTTCACCCCTCCACTTT